Included here is one T cell receptor (beta chain) sequence, with context. Its antigen remains unidentified. The treatment: roughly nine-day PBMC culture with coronavirus spike peptide pools or control peptides (ViraFEST assay). Trimming stripped 7 bases from V and 3 bases from J, with 9 bases between. This CDR3 contains 12 residues. The germline CDR1 and CDR2 sequences are MNHNS and SASEGT. The Oncomine TCR Beta short-read assay sequenced DNA from cultured CD4+ T cells. TCRdb processed the PCR reads anew with MiXCR; each CDR3 protein has one entry. Among about 20,000 distinct CDR3 sequences listed, roughly 51% were seen once. This sample was taken from a study of vaccination and CD4 T cells after COVID-19.

The rearrangement links TRBV6-1 to TRBJ1-2, with D perhaps matching TRBD1 (5 bases). Sequencing used CD4+ T cells from blood, cultured in vitro. The receptor comes from a human donor who had recovered from COVID-19. As DNA, the CDR3 is TGTGCCAGCATGGGAGGGGACTATGGCTACACCTTC. This codes for CASMGGDYGYTF.